The source of this TCR beta chain is a study of cytomegalovirus exposure and HLA in healthy donors. Notes on the study in general: In a later analysis, V- and J-gene trimming of beta chains associated with a DCLRE1C missense variant, replicated independently. It was fewer than 200 TCR beta chains that were listed as cytomegalovirus-associated. Rare TCR sequences predominated, though certain public TCRs were found in many donors. Presence/absence analyses assumed roughly uniform sequencing depth across donors.

A multiplex PCR was run with 60 Vbeta primers and 13 Jbeta primers. Clones were read by immunoSEQ multiplex PCR, and TCRdb kept only the in-frame ones, dropping some. The data show 150,000 to 200,000 clones, 60% to 80% seen once. A note on this clone: Its specificity is not known.

The germline V gene has CDR1 MNHNY and CDR2 SVGAGI (reference sequence). The CDR3 has 15 residues. The V gene end was trimmed by 6 bases and the J gene end by 5 bases; junction bases not matched to a gene: 9. The J gene is TRBJ2-5, the V gene TRBV6-6; 10 bases fit TRBD1. The sequenced sample consisted of PBMCs. The receptor was derived from a man aged 35-49 years in good health and CMV-seropositive. CDR3 in DNA: TGTGCCAGCAGGTACCCGACAGGGGGCAGGGAGACCCAGTACTTC. Translating gives CASRYPTGGRETQYF.